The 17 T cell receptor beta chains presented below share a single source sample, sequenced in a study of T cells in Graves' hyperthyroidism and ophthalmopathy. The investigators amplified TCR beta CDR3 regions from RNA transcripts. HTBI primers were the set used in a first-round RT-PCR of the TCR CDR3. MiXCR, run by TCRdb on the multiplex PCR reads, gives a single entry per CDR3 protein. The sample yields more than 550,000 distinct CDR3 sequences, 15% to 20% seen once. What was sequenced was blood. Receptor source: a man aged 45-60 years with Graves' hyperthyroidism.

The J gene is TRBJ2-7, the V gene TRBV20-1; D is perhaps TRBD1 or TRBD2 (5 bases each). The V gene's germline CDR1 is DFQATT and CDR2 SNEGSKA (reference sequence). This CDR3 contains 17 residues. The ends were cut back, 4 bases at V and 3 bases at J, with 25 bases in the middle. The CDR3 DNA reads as TGCAGTGCTACCGTGGTGGGGCTGGGGGAGAGGGGCTACGAGCAGTACTTC. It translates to CSATVVGLGERGYEQYF.

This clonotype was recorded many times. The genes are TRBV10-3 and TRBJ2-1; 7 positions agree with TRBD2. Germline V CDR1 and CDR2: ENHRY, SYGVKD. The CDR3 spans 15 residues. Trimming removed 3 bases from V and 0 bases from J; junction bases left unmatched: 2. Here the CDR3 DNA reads TGTGCCATCAGTGAAGCGGGGAGCTCCTACAATGAGCAGTTCTTC. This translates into CAISEAGSSYNEQFF.

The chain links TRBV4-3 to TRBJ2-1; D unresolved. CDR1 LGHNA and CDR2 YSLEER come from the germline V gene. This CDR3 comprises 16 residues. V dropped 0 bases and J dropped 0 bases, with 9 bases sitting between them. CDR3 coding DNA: TGCGCCAGCAGCCAAGATTCGGTGAGCTCCTACAATGAGCAGTTCTTC. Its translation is CASSQDSVSSYNEQFF.

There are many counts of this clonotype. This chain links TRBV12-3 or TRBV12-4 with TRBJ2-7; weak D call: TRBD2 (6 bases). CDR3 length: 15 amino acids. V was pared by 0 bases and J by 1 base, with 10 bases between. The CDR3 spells CASSLASGPSYEQYF. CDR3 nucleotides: TGTGCCAGCAGTTTAGCTAGCGGACCGTCCTACGAGCAGTACTTC.

DNA of the CDR3: TGCAGTGCTAGGGGGTCCAAGGAAAGGGTCACTCAGCCCCAGCATTTT. Its protein product is CSARGSKERVTQPQHF. The chain employs TRBV20-1 and TRBJ1-5; D is undetermined. The ends were cut back, 3 bases at V and 6 bases at J, with 21 bases in the middle. The CDR3 has 16 amino acids. Germline CDR1 is DFQATT and CDR2 is SNEGSKA (reference sequence).

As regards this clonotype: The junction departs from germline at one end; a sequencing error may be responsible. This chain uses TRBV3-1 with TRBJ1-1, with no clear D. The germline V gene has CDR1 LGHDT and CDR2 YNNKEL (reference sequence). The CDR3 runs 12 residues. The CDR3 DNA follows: TGTACCAGCGGCTCAGGGAACACTGAAGCTTTCTTT. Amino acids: CTSGSGNTEAFF. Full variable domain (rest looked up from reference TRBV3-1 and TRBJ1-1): DTAVSQTPKYLVTQMGNDKSIKCEQNLGHDTMYWYKQDSKKFLKIMFSYNNKELIINETVPNRFSPKSPDKAHLNLHINSLELGDSAVYFCTSGSGNTEAFFGQGTRLTVV.

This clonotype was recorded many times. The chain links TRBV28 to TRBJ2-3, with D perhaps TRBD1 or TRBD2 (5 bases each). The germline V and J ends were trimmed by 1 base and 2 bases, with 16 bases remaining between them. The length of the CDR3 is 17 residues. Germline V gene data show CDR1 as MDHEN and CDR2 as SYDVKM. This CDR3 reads CASSLYQRGDYTDTQYF. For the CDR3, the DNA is TGTGCCAGCAGTTTATATCAACGAGGGGATTACACAGATACGCAGTATTTT.

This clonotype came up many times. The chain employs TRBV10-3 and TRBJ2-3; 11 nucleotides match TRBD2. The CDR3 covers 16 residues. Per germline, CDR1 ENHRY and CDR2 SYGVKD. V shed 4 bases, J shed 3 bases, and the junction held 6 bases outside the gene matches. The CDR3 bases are TGTGCCATCAGTGGGCTAGCGGGAGGTTTGACAGATACGCAGTATTTT. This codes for CAISGLAGGLTDTQYF.

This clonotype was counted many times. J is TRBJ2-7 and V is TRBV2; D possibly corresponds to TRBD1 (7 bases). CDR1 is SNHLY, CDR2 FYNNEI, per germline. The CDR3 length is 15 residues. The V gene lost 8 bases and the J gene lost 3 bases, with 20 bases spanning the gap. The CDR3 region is CASSEETGRNYEQYF. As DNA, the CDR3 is TGTGCCAGCTCGGAAGAGACAGGGAGGAACTACGAGCAGTACTTC.

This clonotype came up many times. The CDR3 here is CASSGRQASSYNEQFF. The CDR3 region has the DNA TGTGCCAGCAGCGGACGACAGGCCAGCTCCTACAATGAGCAGTTCTTC. This chain uses TRBV9 with TRBJ2-1, with D perhaps matching TRBD1 (6 bases). Trimming removed 3 bases from V and 0 bases from J, with 13 bases in between. CDR3 length equals 16 residues. CDR1 is SGDLS, CDR2 YYNGEE, per germline.

DNA of the CDR3: TGTGCCAGTAGGTCCGGGGGGACAGGGAATTGGGGCAATCAGCCCCAGCATTTT. It is translated as CASRSGGTGNWGNQPQHF. V usage is TRBV19 and J usage is TRBJ1-5, with 9 positions matching TRBD1. The germline CDR1 and CDR2 sequences are LNHDA and SQIVND (reference sequence). V dropped 6 bases and J dropped 2; count of bases not matched to a gene: 14. The CDR3 is 18 amino acids.

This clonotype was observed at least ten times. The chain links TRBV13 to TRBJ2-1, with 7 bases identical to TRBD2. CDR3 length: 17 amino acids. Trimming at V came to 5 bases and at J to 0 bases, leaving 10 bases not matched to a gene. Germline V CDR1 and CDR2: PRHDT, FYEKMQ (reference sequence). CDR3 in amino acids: CASSLLLSSGSYNEQFF. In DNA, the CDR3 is TGTGCCAGCAGCCTGCTTTTGTCTAGCGGCTCCTACAATGAGCAGTTCTTC.

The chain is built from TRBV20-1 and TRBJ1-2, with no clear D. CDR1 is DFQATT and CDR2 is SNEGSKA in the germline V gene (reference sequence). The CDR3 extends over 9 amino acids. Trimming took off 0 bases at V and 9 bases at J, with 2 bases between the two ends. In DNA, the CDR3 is TGCAGTGCTAGAGATAGCTACACCTTC. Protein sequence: CSARDSYTF.

CDR3 coding DNA: TGTGCCAGCAGTTCCCCCTCAGGGGGGAAGGGAAATGAGCAGTTCTTC. It specifies CASSSPSGGKGNEQFF. This chain connects TRBV28 to TRBJ2-1; a weak D match, TRBD1 (7 bases). V shed 4 bases and J shed 7 bases, with 20 bases lying between them. This CDR3 has 16 amino acids. Germline V lookup: CDR1 MDHEN, CDR2 SYDVKM.

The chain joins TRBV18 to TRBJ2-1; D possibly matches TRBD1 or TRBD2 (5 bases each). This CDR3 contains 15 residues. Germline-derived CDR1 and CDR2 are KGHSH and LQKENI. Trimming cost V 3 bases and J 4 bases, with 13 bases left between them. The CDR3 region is CASSPAGTVYNEQFF. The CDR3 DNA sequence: TGTGCCAGCTCACCGGCCGGGACCGTGTACAATGAGCAGTTCTTC.

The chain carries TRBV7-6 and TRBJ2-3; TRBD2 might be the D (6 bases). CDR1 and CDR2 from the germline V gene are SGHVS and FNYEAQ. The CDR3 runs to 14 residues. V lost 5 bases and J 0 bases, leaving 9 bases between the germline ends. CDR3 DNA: TGTGCCAGCAGCGACGGGAGTAGCACAGATACGCAGTATTTT. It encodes CASSDGSSTDTQYF.

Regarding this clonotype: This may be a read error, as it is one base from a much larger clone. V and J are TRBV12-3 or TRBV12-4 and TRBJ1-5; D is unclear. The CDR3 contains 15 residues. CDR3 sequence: CASGFMSSPHQPQHF. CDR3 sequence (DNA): TGTGCCAGCGGTTTTATGAGTTCTCCCCATCAGCCCCAGCATTTT.